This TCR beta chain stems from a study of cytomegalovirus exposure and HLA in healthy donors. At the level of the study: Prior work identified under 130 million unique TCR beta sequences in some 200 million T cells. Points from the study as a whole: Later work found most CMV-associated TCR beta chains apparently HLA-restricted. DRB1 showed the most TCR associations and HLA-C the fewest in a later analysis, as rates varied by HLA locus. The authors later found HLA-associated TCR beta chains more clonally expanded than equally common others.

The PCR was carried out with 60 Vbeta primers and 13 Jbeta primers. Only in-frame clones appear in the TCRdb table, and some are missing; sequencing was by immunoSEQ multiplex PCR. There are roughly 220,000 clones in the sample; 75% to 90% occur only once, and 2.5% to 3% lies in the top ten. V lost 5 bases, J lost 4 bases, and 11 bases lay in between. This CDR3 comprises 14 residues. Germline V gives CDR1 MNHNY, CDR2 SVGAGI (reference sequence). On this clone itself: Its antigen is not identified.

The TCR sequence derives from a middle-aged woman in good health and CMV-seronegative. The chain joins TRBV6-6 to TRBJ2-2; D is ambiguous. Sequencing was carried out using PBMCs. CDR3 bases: TGTGCCAGCAGTCTCGCGGCGTCCACCGGGGAGCTGTTTTTT. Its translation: CASSLAASTGELFF.